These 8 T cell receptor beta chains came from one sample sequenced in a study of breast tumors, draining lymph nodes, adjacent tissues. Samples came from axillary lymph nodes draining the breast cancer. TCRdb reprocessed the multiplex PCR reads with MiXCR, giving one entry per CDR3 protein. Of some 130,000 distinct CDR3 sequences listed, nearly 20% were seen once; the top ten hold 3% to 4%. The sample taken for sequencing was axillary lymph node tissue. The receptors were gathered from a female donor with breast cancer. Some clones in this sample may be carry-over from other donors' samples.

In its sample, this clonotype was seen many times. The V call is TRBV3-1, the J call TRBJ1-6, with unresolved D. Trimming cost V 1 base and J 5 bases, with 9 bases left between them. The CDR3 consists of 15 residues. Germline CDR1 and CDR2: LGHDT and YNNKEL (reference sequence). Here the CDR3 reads CASSQVGVNNSPLHF. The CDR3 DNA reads TGTGCCAGCAGCCAAGTTGGGGTTAATAATTCACCCCTCCACTTT.

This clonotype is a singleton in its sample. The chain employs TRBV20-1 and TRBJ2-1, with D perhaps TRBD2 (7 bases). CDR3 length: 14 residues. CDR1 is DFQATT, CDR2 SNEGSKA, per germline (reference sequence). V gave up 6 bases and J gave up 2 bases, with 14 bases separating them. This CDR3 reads CSARRGGPYNEQFF. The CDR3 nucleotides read TGCAGTGCCCGGAGGGGGGGACCCTACAATGAGCAGTTCTTC.

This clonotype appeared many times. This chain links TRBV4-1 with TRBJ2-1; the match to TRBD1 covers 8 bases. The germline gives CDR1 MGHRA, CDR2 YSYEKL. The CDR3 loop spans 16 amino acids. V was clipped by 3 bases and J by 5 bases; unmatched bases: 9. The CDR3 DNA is TGCGCCAGCAGCCATCCTACCCGGGACAGGAACAATGAGCAGTTCTTC. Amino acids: CASSHPTRDRNNEQFF.

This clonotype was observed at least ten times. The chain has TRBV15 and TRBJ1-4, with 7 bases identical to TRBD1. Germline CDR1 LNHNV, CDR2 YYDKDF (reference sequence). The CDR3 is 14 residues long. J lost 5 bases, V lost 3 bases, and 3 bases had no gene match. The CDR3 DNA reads TGTGCCACCAGCAGTCACAGGGGAAATGAAAAACTGTTTTTT. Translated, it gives CATSSHRGNEKLFF.

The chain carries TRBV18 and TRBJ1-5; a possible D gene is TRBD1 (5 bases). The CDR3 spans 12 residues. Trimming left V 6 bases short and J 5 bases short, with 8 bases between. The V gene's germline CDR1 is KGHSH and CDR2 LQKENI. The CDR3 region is CASSRGDQPQHF. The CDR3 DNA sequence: TGTGCCAGCTCTCGAGGGGATCAGCCCCAGCATTTT.

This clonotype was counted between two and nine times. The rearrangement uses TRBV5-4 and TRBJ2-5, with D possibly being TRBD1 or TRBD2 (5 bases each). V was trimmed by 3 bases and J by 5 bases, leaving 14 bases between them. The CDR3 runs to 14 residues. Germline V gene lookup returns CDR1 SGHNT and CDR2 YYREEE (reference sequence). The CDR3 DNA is TGTGCCAGCAGCTCAGGGACGGCGAGTGAGACCCAGTACTTC. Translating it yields CASSSGTASETQYF.

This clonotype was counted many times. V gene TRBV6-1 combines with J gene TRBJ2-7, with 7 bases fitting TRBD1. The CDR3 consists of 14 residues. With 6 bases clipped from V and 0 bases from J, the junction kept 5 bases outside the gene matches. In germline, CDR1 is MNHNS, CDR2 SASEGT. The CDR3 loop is CASRKTGSSYEQYF. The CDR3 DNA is TGTGCCAGCAGGAAGACAGGGTCCTCCTACGAGCAGTACTTC.

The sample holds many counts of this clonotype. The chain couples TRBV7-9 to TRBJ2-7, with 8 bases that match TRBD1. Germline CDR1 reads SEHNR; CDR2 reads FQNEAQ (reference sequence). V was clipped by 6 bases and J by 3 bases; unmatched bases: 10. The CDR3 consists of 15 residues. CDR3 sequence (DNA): TGTGCCAGCAGTACCAGCAGGGGGCAAAACTACGAGCAGTACTTC. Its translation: CASSTSRGQNYEQYF.